This entry features one T cell receptor beta chain sequence. Its cognate antigen has yet to be identified. No qualities accompany the bases; no much larger clone lies one base away. The data originate from a study of blood T cell repertoires in COVID-19 (dated by TCRdb to about 2020). General notes on the study: Collaborator samples came from the United States, Italy and Spain and covered acute and convalescent phases of COVID-19. The prospective study material was composed of cDNA or gDNA derived from T cells, B-cell-depleted T cells, or PBMCs. The dataset comprised deeply sampled blood TCRbeta repertoires from subjects exposed to, actively infected with, or recovered from COVID-19. The samples were drawn from the first 160 participants of the ongoing ImmuneRACE study and from 1,254 subjects provided by 6 global collaborators. Nearly every sample came with metadata listing a de-identified subject ID, COVID-19 status, age in years and sex. Where available, HLA class I and class II types were obtained from metadata supplied by the sample provider rather than from assay-based typing. A freely available public database, intended as a resource for researchers studying the immune response to SARS-CoV-2, is where the repertoires were released.

Each collaborating institution followed its own protocols to collect whole blood in K2EDTA tubes. For TCRbeta analysis, collaborators shipped samples as frozen whole blood, isolated PBMCs, or DNA extracted from either of those sample types. What the work shows at the level of the full study, not this receptor alone: Clinical and demographic metadata were provided uncurated, with the amount varying by source and participant.

For CDR1 and CDR2, the germline V gene (reference sequence) lists LNHDA and SQIVND. Including cysteine and phenylalanine, the CDR3 has 16 amino acids. The retained sequence is limited to the CDR3, 48 bases, with the frame set at the first base. V is clipped by 1 base and J by 4 bases, and the sequence between their germline boundaries is 16 bases long. TCRbeta CDR3 regions were amplified from genomic DNA by means of the immunoSEQ Assay, a bias-controlled multiplex PCR. The original methods were these. The number of nucleated cells in each sample was estimated by amplification of reference gene primers within the assay. To quantify the absolute abundance of each unique TCRbeta CDR3 rearrangement, sequence reads were collapsed and filtered. For each sample, productive Simpson clonality was calculated as the square root of Simpson's diversity index across productive rearrangements. Here the immuneACCESS table is served through TCRdb, limited to in-frame sequences with V and J called. Missing clones are a known gap in these copies; in checked studies unresolved V genes cover under half, and the rest lacks a known reason. V, J and clone size are taken as reported in that table, and D and trimming were inferred from the DNA itself. The table for this sample lists 90,000 to 100,000 clones; about four fifths of them were counted only once. The ten top clones hold roughly 17% of the sample.

The receptor was derived from a woman aged 55-69 years with acute or convalescent COVID-19. Recombination linked TRBV19 to TRBJ1-2, with a tentative D gene TRBD1 over 6 matching bases. Material for sequencing was peripheral blood. The CDR3 region reads CASSIAATGLTYGYTF. The DNA sequence is given as TGTGCCAGTAGTATAGCAGCTACAGGGCTCACCTATGGCTACACCTTC.